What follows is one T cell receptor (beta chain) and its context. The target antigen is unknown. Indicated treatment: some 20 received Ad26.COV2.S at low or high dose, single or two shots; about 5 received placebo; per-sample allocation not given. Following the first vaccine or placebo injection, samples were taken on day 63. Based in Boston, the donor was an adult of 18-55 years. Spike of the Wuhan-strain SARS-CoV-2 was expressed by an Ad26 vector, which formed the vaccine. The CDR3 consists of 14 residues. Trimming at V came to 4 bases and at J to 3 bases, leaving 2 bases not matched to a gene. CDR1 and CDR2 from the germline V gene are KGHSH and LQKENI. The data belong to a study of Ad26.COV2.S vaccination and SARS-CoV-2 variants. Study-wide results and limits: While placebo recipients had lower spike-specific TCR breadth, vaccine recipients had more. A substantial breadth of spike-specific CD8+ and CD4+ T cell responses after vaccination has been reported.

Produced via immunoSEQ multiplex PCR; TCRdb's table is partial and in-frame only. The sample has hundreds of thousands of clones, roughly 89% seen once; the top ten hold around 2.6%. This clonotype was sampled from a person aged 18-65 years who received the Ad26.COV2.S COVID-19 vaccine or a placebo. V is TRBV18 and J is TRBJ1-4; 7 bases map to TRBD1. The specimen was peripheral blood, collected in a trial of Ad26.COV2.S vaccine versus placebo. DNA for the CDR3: TGTGCCAGCTCACAGGGGGCTCCTAATGAAAAACTGTTTTTT. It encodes CASSQGAPNEKLFF.